Listed below are T cell receptor beta chains from one sample, sequenced in a study of cytomegalovirus exposure and HLA in healthy donors. Clones were sequenced by immunoSEQ multiplex PCR, and TCRdb holds only the in-frame ones, with some missing. The sample has 150,000 or so clones, around two thirds seen once. Sequenced: PBMCs. The receptors stem from a woman aged 18-35 years in good health and CMV-seronegative. Both conserved end residues are part of each CDR3. Each record gives: CDR3 protein, V gene, clone size. Rows may omit the clone size; those that give it use once, few, many or a size class.

CDR3: CASSPRAGWNEKLFF; V: TRBV11-2; size: once
CDR3: CASSEPVGTVNYGYTF; V: TRBV6-1; size: NA
CDR3: CASSQDDSNMNTEAFF; V: TRBV4-1; size: NA
CDR3: CASSSNPNQGFDNQPQHF; V: TRBV28; size: once
CDR3: CASSLKPGELFF; V: TRBV7-9; size: NA
CDR3: CASSLSTTTNTEAFF; V: TRBV11-2; size: once
CDR3: CASKGGYNEQFF; V: TRBV2; size: NA
CDR3: CASSRDRVFLSTSYEQYF; V: TRBV7-8; size: NA
CDR3: CASSFSRDTEAFF; V: TRBV27; size: NA
CDR3: CASSVGGGAQETQYF; V: TRBV9; size: NA
CDR3: CASSLAGRTNSPLHF; V: TRBV5-5; size: few
CDR3: CASSGLRGTNQPQHF; V: TRBV2; size: NA
CDR3: CASSQAGTGELFF; V: TRBV11-2; size: NA